This T cell receptor beta chain was identified during a study of blood T cell repertoires in COVID-19. Study-level background: Specimens from acute and convalescent COVID-19 originated in the United States, Italy and Spain. PBMCs, B-cell-depleted T cells, or T cells provided the cDNA or gDNA that made up the material.

Original analysis: Estimation of nucleated cell counts relied on the amplification of reference gene primers. TCRdb's table, derived via immunoSEQ multiplex PCR, lists solely in-frame clones and lacks some. V and J calls and clone size are copied from that table; D and trimming were computed from the DNA. The top ten hold approximately 9.9% of the sample, which has approximately 160,000 clones, roughly four fifths seen once. Per germline, CDR1 MDHEN and CDR2 SYDVKM. This CDR3 spans 15 amino acids. V lost 6 bases, J lost 0 bases, and 4 bases stayed unmatched. This clonotype was obtained from a man in his sixties with active or convalescent COVID-19. Sequencing input: peripheral blood. The chain carries TRBV28 and TRBJ2-3; 9 positions match TRBD2. CDR3 in amino acids: CASSPSGTSTDTQYF. The CDR3, as DNA: TGTGCCAGCAGCCCTAGCGGGACTAGCACAGATACGCAGTATTTT.